This TCR beta chain emerged from a study of T cells in localized non-small cell lung cancer. Notes on the study in general: There was an association of higher blood T cell density with longer overall survival. Detection in adjacent lung was observed for a median roughly 62 of the top 100 tumor clones. There was higher T cell clonality in uninvolved adjacent lung than in tumor, and it was highest there.

This table comes from immunoSEQ multiplex PCR, and its TCRdb copy is limited to in-frame clones, with some not included. The sample includes almost 8,500 clones, less than 60% of them seen just once. Points on this clone: The antigen remains undetermined.

This clonotype originated in a male donor older than 55 with stage I squamous cell lung carcinoma. The specimen was lymph node tissue, collected before any cancer treatment.

The CDR3 DNA follows: TGTGCCAGCAGCCATCCCAGCGGGAGGGCCGAGGAGACCCAGTACTTC. It is translated as CASSHPSGRAEETQYF. The gene calls are TRBV14 and TRBJ2-5; 10 bases are a match to TRBD2. J was trimmed by 5 bases and V by 3 bases; bases with no gene match: 9. The CDR3 has 16 amino acids. Germline loops: CDR1 SGHDN, CDR2 FVKESK.